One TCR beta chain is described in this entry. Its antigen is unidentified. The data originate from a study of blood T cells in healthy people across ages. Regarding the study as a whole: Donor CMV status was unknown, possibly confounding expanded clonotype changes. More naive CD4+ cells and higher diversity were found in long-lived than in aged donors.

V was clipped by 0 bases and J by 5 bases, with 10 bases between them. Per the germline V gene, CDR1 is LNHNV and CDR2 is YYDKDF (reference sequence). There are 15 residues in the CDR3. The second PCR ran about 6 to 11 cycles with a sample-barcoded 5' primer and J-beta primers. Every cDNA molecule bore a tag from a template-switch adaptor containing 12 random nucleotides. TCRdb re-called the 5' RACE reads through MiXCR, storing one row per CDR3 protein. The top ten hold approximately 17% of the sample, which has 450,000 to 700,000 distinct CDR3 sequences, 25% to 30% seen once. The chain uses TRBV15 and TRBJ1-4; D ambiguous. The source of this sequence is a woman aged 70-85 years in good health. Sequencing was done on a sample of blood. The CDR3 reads CATSREAAPNEKLFF. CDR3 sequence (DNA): TGTGCCACCAGCAGAGAGGCAGCCCCAAATGAAAAACTGTTTTTT. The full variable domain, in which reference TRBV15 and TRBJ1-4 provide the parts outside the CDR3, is DAMVIQNPRYQVTQFGKPVTLSCSQTLNHNVMYWYQQKSSQAPKLLFHYYDKDFNNEADTPDNFQSRRPNTSFCFLDIRSPGLGDTAMYLCATSREAAPNEKLFFGSGTQLSVL.